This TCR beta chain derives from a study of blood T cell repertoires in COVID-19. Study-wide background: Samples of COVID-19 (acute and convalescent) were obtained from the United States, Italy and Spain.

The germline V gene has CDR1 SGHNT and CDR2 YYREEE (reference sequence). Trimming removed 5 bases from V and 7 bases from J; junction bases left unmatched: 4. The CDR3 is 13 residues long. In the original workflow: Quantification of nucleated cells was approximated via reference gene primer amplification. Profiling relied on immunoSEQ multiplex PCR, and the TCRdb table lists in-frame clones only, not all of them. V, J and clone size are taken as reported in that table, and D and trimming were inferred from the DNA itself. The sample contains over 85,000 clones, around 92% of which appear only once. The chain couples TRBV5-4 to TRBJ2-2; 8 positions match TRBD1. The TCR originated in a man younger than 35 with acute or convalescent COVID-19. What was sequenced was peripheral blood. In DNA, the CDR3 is TGTGCCAGCAGACAACAGGGGGTCGGGGAGCTGTTTTTT. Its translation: CASRQQGVGELFF.